A single sample is the source of the 24 T cell receptor beta chains below, sequenced in a study of blood T cell repertoires in COVID-19. Generated by immunoSEQ multiplex PCR, the TCRdb table keeps only in-frame clones and is missing some. The sample consists of about 79,000 clones, approximately 90% of them appearing once. Sequenced: peripheral blood. These TCRs come from a man in his 70s with active or convalescent COVID-19.

This CDR3 is CASSLQGNQPQHF. CDR3 in DNA: TGTGCCAGCAGCTTACAGGGTAATCAGCCCCAGCATTTT. The J gene is TRBJ1-5, the V gene TRBV7-3, with D perhaps matching TRBD1 (5 bases). V lost 2 bases and J 4 bases, leaving 6 bases between the germline ends. Per germline, CDR1 SGHTA and CDR2 FQGTGA. The CDR3 extends over 13 amino acids. The full variable domain, completed using reference TRBV7-3 and TRBJ1-5, is GAGVSQTPSNKVTEKGKYVELRCDPISGHTALYWYRQSLGQGPEFLIYFQGTGAADDSGLPNDRFFAVRPEGSVSTLKIQRTERGDSAVYLCASSLQGNQPQHFGDGTRLSIL.

Written as DNA, the CDR3 is TGTGCCAGCAGTTACTCAGGGACACCTAATGAAAAACTGTTTTTT. Its protein product is CASSYSGTPNEKLFF. This chain connects TRBV6-5 to TRBJ1-4; the D gene is possibly TRBD1 (6 bases). V was pared by 0 bases and J by 3 bases, with 8 bases between. This CDR3 region has 15 residues. Per germline, CDR1 MNHEY and CDR2 SVGAGI.

About this clone itself: Other DNA sequences in the same sample also yield this CDR3. The V and J genes are TRBV5-1 and TRBJ2-5; D not certain. CDR3 length: 14 residues. V was shortened by 0 bases and J by 2 bases, with 8 bases between the two germline ends. Germline V gene data show CDR1 as SGHRS and CDR2 as YFSETQ. For the CDR3, the DNA is TGCGCCAGCAGCTTGGGAGGTATTCAAGAGACCCAGTACTTC. It is translated as CASSLGGIQETQYF.

This sequence joins TRBV5-1 and TRBJ2-1; 14 nucleotides line up with TRBD2. The ends lost 4 bases at V and 8 bases at J; junction bases unmatched: 8. This CDR3 is built from 16 residues. Germline V gene lookup returns CDR1 SGHRS and CDR2 YFSETQ. DNA for the CDR3: TGCGCCAGCAGCAGGGGACTAGCGGGAGAGGGGTATGAGCAGTTCTTC. Encoded protein: CASSRGLAGEGYEQFF.

On this clone itself: Other nucleotide sequences in the sample specify the same CDR3. V is TRBV28 and J is TRBJ1-1, with D unclear. The V gene's germline CDR1 is MDHEN and CDR2 SYDVKM. Trimming took off 1 base at V and 4 bases at J, with 7 bases between the two ends. This CDR3 is 13 amino acids long. For the CDR3, the DNA is TGTGCCAGCAGTTTATCGGGGAGCACTGAAGCTTTCTTT. It yields the protein CASSLSGSTEAFF. Complete variable domain (other parts from reference TRBV28 and TRBJ1-1): DVKVTQSSRYLVKRTGEKVFLECVQDMDHENMFWYRQDPGLGLRLIYFSYDVKMKEKGDIPEGYSVSREKKERFSLILESASTNQTSMYLCASSLSGSTEAFFGQGTRLTVV.

The V and J genes are TRBV3-1 (or the pseudogene TRBV3-2) and TRBJ2-5; 7 bases match TRBD1. In germline, CDR1 is LGHDT, CDR2 YNNKEL (reference sequence). The CDR3 has 15 amino acids. J lost 5 bases, V lost 2 bases, and 8 bases had no gene match. CDR3 region: CASSQPGGLQETQYF. The CDR3 coding sequence is TGTGCCAGCAGCCAACCAGGGGGTTTACAGGAGACCCAGTACTTC.

V is TRBV6-5 and J is TRBJ2-7; weak D call: TRBD2 (5 bases). The germline V gene encodes CDR1 MNHEY and CDR2 SVGAGI. The ends were cut back, 2 bases at V and 3 bases at J, with 8 bases in the middle. The CDR3 loop spans 13 amino acids. The CDR3 bases are TGTGCCAGCAGTTACCTGGACTTCTACGAGCAGTACTTC. This encodes CASSYLDFYEQYF.

V is TRBV10-3 and J is TRBJ2-1, with TRBD1 matching 9 bases. Germline CDR1 and CDR2: ENHRY and SYGVKD. Unmatched junction bases numbered 6, after V lost 10 bases and J lost 8 bases. CDR3 length equals 12 residues. CDR3 amino acids: CATHRGLDEQFF. Written as DNA, the CDR3 is TGTGCCACCCACAGGGGGCTGGATGAGCAGTTCTTC.

The rearrangement uses TRBV10-3 and TRBJ1-1, with 7 bases fitting TRBD1. Germline-derived CDR1 and CDR2 are ENHRY and SYGVKD. The CDR3 covers 13 residues. The V and J ends lost 6 bases and 3 bases, in that order; junction bases with no gene match: 4. The CDR3 region has the DNA TGTGCCATCAGGACTCAGGGGGACACTGAAGCTTTCTTT. Amino acids: CAIRTQGDTEAFF.

V is TRBV3-1 (or the pseudogene TRBV3-2) and J is TRBJ1-1; D may be TRBD1 (6 bases). Germline V CDR1 and CDR2: LGHDT, YNNKEL (reference sequence). The V end lost 4 bases, the J end lost 4 bases, and 10 bases lay between the germline ends. This CDR3 is built from 13 residues. In DNA form, the CDR3 reads TGTGCCAGCAGCCTAGGGGGTTTCACTGAAGCTTTCTTT. It codes for CASSLGGFTEAFF.

This rearrangement joins TRBV25-1 to TRBJ1-6, with TRBD1 as a possible D gene (5 bases). V was clipped by 6 bases and J by 8 bases, with 11 bases between them. The CDR3 loop spans 13 amino acids. From germline, CDR1 is MGHDK and CDR2 SYGVNS. The CDR3: CASRDVGDSPLHF. CDR3 in DNA: TGTGCCAGCAGGGATGTAGGGGATTCACCCCTCCACTTT.

The gene calls are TRBV28 and TRBJ2-5, with D perhaps matching TRBD2 (6 bases). Trimming stripped 5 bases from V and 8 bases from J, with 18 bases between. The CDR3 loop spans 14 amino acids. Germline V CDR1 and CDR2: MDHEN, SYDVKM. The CDR3 is CASSNERAPRTQYF. Here the CDR3 DNA reads TGTGCCAGCAGTAATGAGCGGGCCCCCAGAACCCAGTACTTC.

The chain is built from TRBV4-3 and TRBJ1-2; unclear D gene. Germline V gives CDR1 LGHNA, CDR2 YSLEER. Trimming cost V 3 bases and J 8 bases, with 16 bases left between them. The CDR3 is 14 residues long. CDR3 bases: TGCGCCAGCAGCCAGGGAGGCACATCACTCGGCTACACCTTC. Translation: CASSQGGTSLGYTF.

This clone was found a few times. This sequence joins TRBV6-5 and TRBJ1-2; D ambiguous. The CDR3 length is 14 residues. Trimming shortened V by 4 bases and J by 2 bases, and 11 bases separated the two germline ends. The germline CDR1 and CDR2 sequences are MNHEY and SVGAGI. This chain's CDR3 is CASSLGRVNYGYTF. CDR3 sequence (DNA): TGTGCCAGCAGTTTGGGGAGGGTGAACTATGGCTACACCTTC.

This clone has only a few counts. The genes are TRBV10-3 and TRBJ2-1; TRBD2 matches at 10 bases. This CDR3 contains 14 residues. Germline lookup yields CDR1 ENHRY and CDR2 SYGVKD. J was trimmed by 4 bases and V by 6 bases; bases with no gene match: 3. CDR3 bases: TGTGCCATCAGGGAGCGGGGGGGATACAATGAGCAGTTCTTC. Encoded protein: CAIRERGGYNEQFF.

The chain links TRBV28 to TRBJ2-7, with D hard to call. The germline V and J ends were trimmed by 3 bases and 0 bases, with 12 bases remaining between them. Germline-derived CDR1 and CDR2 are MDHEN and SYDVKM. This CDR3 region has 15 residues. The CDR3, as DNA: TGTGCCAGCAGTTTTGGTAGGCTAGGCTCCTACGAGCAGTACTTC. The encoded protein is CASSFGRLGSYEQYF.

The genes are TRBV5-1 and TRBJ2-4; D is perhaps TRBD1 (5 bases). Looked up from germline, CDR1 is SGHRS and CDR2 is YFSETQ. The CDR3 totals 14 residues. V lost 1 base to trimming and J lost 6 bases, with 11 bases between them. CDR3 amino acids: CASSLSGSGNIQYF. The DNA for the CDR3 is TGCGCCAGCAGCTTGTCAGGGTCGGGAAACATTCAGTACTTC.

The V and J genes are TRBV5-1 and TRBJ2-6, with D possibly TRBD1 on 5 matching bases. Trimming took 5 bases from V and 11 from J, leaving 17 bases between them. CDR1 and CDR2 (germline): SGHRS, YFSETQ. The CDR3 is made up of 14 amino acids. The CDR3 nucleotides are TGCGCCAGCAGGTCAGCAGGGCTAGTAGACGTCCTGACTTTC. Translating it yields CASRSAGLVDVLTF.

CDR3: CASSRPGAKNIQYF. The DNA for the CDR3 is TGTGCCAGCAGTAGGCCAGGAGCCAAAAACATTCAGTACTTC. The J gene is TRBJ2-4, the V gene TRBV28; no definite D call. The ends were cut back, 5 bases at V and 0 bases at J, with 8 bases in the middle. The CDR3 is 14 residues long. The germline gives CDR1 MDHEN, CDR2 SYDVKM. The variable domain in full, with the rest retrieved from reference TRBV28 and TRBJ2-4, is DVKVTQSSRYLVKRTGEKVFLECVQDMDHENMFWYRQDPGLGLRLIYFSYDVKMKEKGDIPEGYSVSREKKERFSLILESASTNQTSMYLCASSRPGAKNIQYFGAGTRLSVL.

Here the CDR3 DNA reads TGCGCCAGCAGCTTATCGGCGGCCCAGACGGTTGAGCAGTTCTTC. Amino acids: CASSLSAAQTVEQFF. The chain couples TRBV5-1 to TRBJ2-1, with D uncertain. Trimming took 2 bases from V and 9 from J, leaving 18 bases between them. Germline-derived CDR1 and CDR2 are SGHRS and YFSETQ. This CDR3 region has 15 residues.

CDR3 nucleotides: TGCAGCGTTGCGACAGGGGGCAACTCTTATAGCAATCAGCCCCAGCATTTT. Its protein is CSVATGGNSYSNQPQHF. The chain couples TRBV29-1 to TRBJ1-5; 10 bases map to TRBD1. Per the germline V gene, CDR1 is SQVTM and CDR2 is ANQGSEA. V lost 4 bases to trimming and J lost 0 bases; unmatched junction nucleotides: 9. This CDR3 is 17 amino acids long.

The chain combines TRBV5-4 with TRBJ2-3, with D maybe TRBD2 (5 bases). CDR3 length: 15 amino acids. Germline assignment: CDR1 SGHNT and CDR2 YYREEE (reference sequence). V shed 0 bases and J shed 3 bases, with 11 bases lying between them. The CDR3 sequence is CASSLELGSTDTQYF. CDR3 nucleotides: TGTGCCAGCAGCTTGGAACTAGGCAGTACAGATACGCAGTATTTT.

This chain links TRBV6-5 with TRBJ2-1; 9 bases fit TRBD2. The germline V gene has CDR1 MNHEY and CDR2 SVGAGI. The CDR3 loop spans 16 amino acids. After removal of 2 bases from V and 5 bases from J, the junction contained 7 bases not matched to a gene. CDR3 protein: CASSYPGLAGNNEQFF. CDR3 DNA: TGTGCCAGCAGTTACCCCGGTCTAGCGGGAAACAATGAGCAGTTCTTC.

The J gene is TRBJ2-7, the V gene TRBV2, with no clear D. The germline gives CDR1 SNHLY, CDR2 FYNNEI. The CDR3 runs to 13 residues. Trimming cost V 6 bases and J 0 bases, with 9 bases left between them. The CDR3 spells CASRREPSYEQYF. CDR3 nucleotide sequence: TGTGCCAGCAGACGAGAACCCTCCTACGAGCAGTACTTC.